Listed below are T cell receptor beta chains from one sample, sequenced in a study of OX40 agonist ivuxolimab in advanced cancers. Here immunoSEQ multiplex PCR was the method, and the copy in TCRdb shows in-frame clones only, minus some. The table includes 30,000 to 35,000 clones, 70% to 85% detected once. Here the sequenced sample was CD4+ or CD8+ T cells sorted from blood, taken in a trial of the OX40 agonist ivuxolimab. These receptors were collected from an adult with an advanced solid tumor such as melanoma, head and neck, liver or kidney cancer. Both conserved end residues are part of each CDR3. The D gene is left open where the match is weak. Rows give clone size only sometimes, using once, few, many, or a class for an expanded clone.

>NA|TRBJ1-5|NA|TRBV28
CASSLRPGGNQPQHF
TGTGCCAGCAGTTTGCGTCCCGGCGGCAATCAGCCCCAGCATTTT
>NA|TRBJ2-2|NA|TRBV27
CASSTGPGELFF
TGTGCCAGCAGTACTGGTCCCGGGGAGCTGTTTTTT
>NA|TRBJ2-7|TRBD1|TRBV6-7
CASSPPRIGTGAPHEQYF
TGTGCCAGCAGTCCGCCCCGGATCGGGACAGGGGCCCCCCACGAGCAGTACTTC
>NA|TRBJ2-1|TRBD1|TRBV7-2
CASSPGGADGHEQFF
TGTGCCAGCAGCCCAGGGGGCGCGGATGGCCATGAGCAGTTCTTC
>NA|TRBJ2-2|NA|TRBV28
CASRGGLNTGELFF
TGTGCCAGCAGGGGAGGACTCAACACCGGGGAGCTGTTTTTT
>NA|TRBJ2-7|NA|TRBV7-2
CASSSRIRTRYEQYF
TGTGCCAGCAGCTCTCGGATCCGTACACGCTACGAGCAGTACTTC
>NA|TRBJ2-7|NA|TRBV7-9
CASSLPGTYEQYF
TGTGCCAGCAGCTTACCGGGAACCTACGAGCAGTACTTC
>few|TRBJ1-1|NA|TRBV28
CASSFLDNTEAFF
TGTGCCAGCAGTTTCCTGGATAACACTGAAGCTTTCTTT
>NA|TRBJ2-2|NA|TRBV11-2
CASSLVGSANTGELFF
TGTGCCAGCAGCTTAGTTGGTAGCGCGAACACCGGGGAGCTGTTTTTT
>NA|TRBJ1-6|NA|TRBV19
CASSSTGISYNSPLHF
TGTGCCAGTAGTTCGACCGGGATCAGCTATAATTCACCCCTCCACTTT
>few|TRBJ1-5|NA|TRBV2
CASSAPRQPQHF
TGTGCCAGCAGTGCCCCGCGCCAGCCCCAGCATTTT
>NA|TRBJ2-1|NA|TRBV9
CASSVGFRAKQEQFF
TGTGCCAGCAGCGTGGGGTTTCGAGCCAAGCAGGAGCAGTTCTTC